Each of the 13 T cell receptor beta chains below was sequenced from the same sample in a study of long-term antiretroviral therapy in people with HIV. Survey-level resolution applied to immunoSEQ assay v3.0. Profiled with immunoSEQ multiplex PCR; TCRdb holds only in-frame clones, not every one. The sample lists about 28,000 clones, about 95% occurring once. The sample in question was unsorted PBMCs, obtained 5.3 years after starting antiretroviral therapy. The receptor source for this set is a man aged 45 to 65 with HIV.

V and J are TRBV5-1 and TRBJ2-3; 8 bases align to TRBD1. V lost 2 bases to trimming and J lost 5 bases; unmatched junction nucleotides: 7. CDR1 is SGHRS and CDR2 is YFSETQ in the germline V gene. The CDR3 has 15 amino acids. CDR3 in DNA: TGCGCCAGCAGCTTAGGGGACAGGCCTCTAGATACGCAGTATTTT. Its protein is CASSLGDRPLDTQYF.

The chain joins TRBV4-3 to TRBJ2-5; 12 bases line up with TRBD1. The CDR3 extends over 15 amino acids. Germline V gene lookup returns CDR1 LGHNA and CDR2 YSLEER. Losses at the gene ends were 3 bases for V and 5 bases for J; bases not matched to a gene: 4. CDR3 DNA: TGCGCCAGCAGCCAGGGACAGGGGGCCTGGGAGACCCAGTACTTC. Amino acid sequence: CASSQGQGAWETQYF.

The chain is built from TRBV14 and TRBJ1-2; the D is unclear. Germline V gives CDR1 SGHDN, CDR2 FVKESK. CDR3 length equals 14 residues. Trimming stripped 0 bases from V and 4 bases from J, with 9 bases between. The CDR3 loop is CASSQDMRLYGYTF. The CDR3 nucleotides read TGTGCCAGCAGCCAAGATATGAGGCTCTATGGCTACACCTTC.

The chain combines TRBV4-2 with TRBJ2-7; D remains ambiguous. The ends were cut back, 4 bases at V and 3 bases at J, with 13 bases in the middle. This CDR3 comprises 14 residues. The germline V gene has CDR1 LGHNA and CDR2 YNFKEQ. CDR3 loop: CASSPTEASYEQYF. The CDR3 DNA follows: TGTGCCAGCAGCCCCACAGAGGCGAGCTACGAGCAGTACTTC.

J is TRBJ1-5 and V is TRBV10-1; D perhaps matches TRBD1 (6 bases). The V gene lost 6 bases and the J gene lost 0 bases, with 12 bases spanning the gap. Germline assignment: CDR1 WNHNN and CDR2 SYGVQD (reference sequence). CDR3 length equals 15 residues. CDR3 protein: CASSRGHDSNQPQHF. The CDR3 nucleotides are TGCGCCAGCAGCCGGGGACACGATAGCAATCAGCCCCAGCATTTT.

V gene TRBV20-1 combines with J gene TRBJ1-2; D uncertain. There are 11 residues in the CDR3. Germline-derived CDR1 and CDR2 are DFQATT and SNEGSKA (reference sequence). With 2 bases removed from V and 8 bases from J, the gap between germline ends came to 9 bases. In DNA, the CDR3 is TGCAGTGCTAGATCCAGACGGGGCTACACCTTC. This sequence encodes CSARSRRGYTF.

The chain is built from TRBV11-2 and TRBJ2-6; TRBD2 matches 7 bases. CDR1 is SGHAT, CDR2 FQNNGV, per germline. The CDR3 is made up of 15 amino acids. V lost 5 bases and J lost 2; bases outside the gene matches: 3. The CDR3 nucleotides read TGTGCCAGCAGCGAGCGGGGAACTGGGGCCAACGTCCTGACTTTC. This codes for CASSERGTGANVLTF.

The chain uses TRBV19 and TRBJ1-5; D possibly corresponds to TRBD1 (5 bases). The CDR3 consists of 16 residues. V dropped 1 base and J dropped 2 bases, with 12 bases sitting between them. Germline assignment: CDR1 LNHDA and CDR2 SQIVND (reference sequence). Written as DNA, the CDR3 is TGTGCCAGTAGTATAGCCGGGGCCGCGGGCAATCAGCCCCAGCATTTT. It encodes CASSIAGAAGNQPQHF. The variable domain in full, with the rest retrieved from reference TRBV19 and TRBJ1-5, is DGGITQSPKYLFRKEGQNVTLSCEQNLNHDAMYWYRQDPGQGLRLIYYSQIVNDFQKGDIAEGYSVSREKKESFPLTVTSAQKNPTAFYLCASSIAGAAGNQPQHFGDGTRLSIL.

The rearrangement joins TRBV15 to TRBJ2-3; perhaps TRBD1 as D (5 bases). The germline V gene encodes CDR1 LNHNV and CDR2 YYDKDF (reference sequence). This CDR3 is built from 16 residues. V lost 2 bases and J lost 0, with 12 bases in between. For the CDR3, the DNA is TGTGCCACCAGCAGACCTAGGGGCGGTAGCACAGATACGCAGTATTTT. Translation: CATSRPRGGSTDTQYF.

The V gene is TRBV7-3, the J gene TRBJ1-1; no definite D call. This CDR3 has 15 amino acids. Germline V gene data show CDR1 as SGHTA and CDR2 as FQGTGA. V was cut by 2 bases and J by 4 bases, with 14 bases left in between. CDR3 sequence: CASSLEPLKVTEAFF. Here the CDR3 DNA reads TGTGCCAGCAGCTTAGAACCCCTTAAGGTCACTGAAGCTTTCTTT.

The chain recombines TRBV12-1 with TRBJ2-2; the D call in the table, TRBD1, was not verified against the DNA. TRBV12-1 is classified as a pseudogene. This CDR3 is built from 17 residues. This CDR3 is CASSFARRTGDTGELFF. The DNA for the CDR3 is TGTGCCAGCAGCTTTGCGCGAAGGACAGGGGACACCGGGGAGCTGTTTTTT.

The J gene is TRBJ2-1, the V gene TRBV18, with D possibly being TRBD2 (5 bases). The ends were cut back, 2 bases at V and 8 bases at J, with 7 bases in the middle. Germline V gene lookup returns CDR1 KGHSH and CDR2 LQKENI. The CDR3 sequence is 12 residues long. Here the CDR3 reads CASSPGGDEQFF. For the CDR3, the DNA is TGTGCCAGCTCACCAGGAGGTGATGAGCAGTTCTTC.

This clone was observed once. The CDR3 region has the DNA TGTGCCAGCAGCGTACCTACTTCAGGGGCGCCCGGGGAGCTGTTTTTT. This encodes CASSVPTSGAPGELFF. The gene calls are TRBV9 and TRBJ2-2; a possible D gene is TRBD1 (6 bases). The germline V gene has CDR1 SGDLS and CDR2 YYNGEE. V was trimmed by 1 base and J by 6 bases, leaving 16 bases between them. The CDR3 covers 16 residues.